Listed below are T cell receptor beta chains from one sample, sequenced in a study of regulatory T cells in long-lasting Graves disease. TCRdb analysed the multiplex PCR reads with MiXCR anew, one entry per CDR3 protein. Of approximately 480,000 distinct CDR3 sequences in the sample, around 15% were seen once. In addition, the sample was reused for a study of T cells in Graves' hyperthyroidism and ophthalmopathy.

The sample was peripheral blood mononuclear cells (PBMCs), taken at new diagnosis, from a patient treated with antithyroid drugs. The source is a man aged 40-49 years with Graves disease. Both conserved end residues are part of each CDR3. A D gene is named only where the DNA matches it firmly. Size is omitted from some rows. Given values are once, few, many or a class for expanded clones.

j_gene: TRBJ2-7
d_gene: NA
abundance: many
v_gene: TRBV5-1
CDR3nt: TGCGCCAGCAGCTTGGGAGGGGGATCCTACGAGCAGTACTTC
CDR3aa: CASSLGGGSYEQYF

j_gene: TRBJ2-3
d_gene: NA
abundance: NA
v_gene: TRBV7-9
CDR3nt: TGTGCCAGCAGCTTAGTTGCAGGTCACACAGATACGCAGTATTTT
CDR3aa: CASSLVAGHTDTQYF

j_gene: TRBJ2-2
d_gene: NA
abundance: few
v_gene: TRBV25-1
CDR3nt: TGTGCCAGCAGTGAACACGGGCCAAACACCGGGGAGCTGTTTTTT
CDR3aa: CASSEHGPNTGELFF

j_gene: TRBJ1-5
d_gene: NA
abundance: few
v_gene: TRBV27
CDR3nt: TGTGCCAGCAGTTTACTTCGGACACCCAAGGTTCCCCAGCATTTT
CDR3aa: CASSLLRTPKVPQHF

j_gene: TRBJ2-3
d_gene: NA
abundance: few
v_gene: TRBV19
CDR3nt: TGTGCCAGTAGTATATCATCGGGAGCCACAGATACGCAGTATTTT
CDR3aa: CASSISSGATDTQYF

j_gene: TRBJ2-7
d_gene: NA
abundance: many
v_gene: TRBV5-1
CDR3nt: TGCGCCAGCAGCTTGGGGCAGGGGTCCTACGAGCAGTACTTC
CDR3aa: CASSLGQGSYEQYF

j_gene: TRBJ2-3
d_gene: TRBD2
abundance: NA
v_gene: TRBV7-9
CDR3nt: TGTGCCATCCTGGGGCGGGAGAGGAGTACGCAGTATTTT
CDR3aa: CAILGRERSTQYF

j_gene: TRBJ2-1
d_gene: NA
abundance: many
v_gene: TRBV5-1
CDR3nt: TGTGCCAGCAGTCCCGACGGGAGCTCCTACAATGAGCAGTTCTTC
CDR3aa: CASSPDGSSYNEQFF

j_gene: TRBJ2-7
d_gene: NA
abundance: many
v_gene: TRBV20-1
CDR3nt: TGCAGTGCTACGCCCGACCCGGGGGTAGACTACGAGCAGTACTTC
CDR3aa: CSATPDPGVDYEQYF

j_gene: TRBJ1-5
d_gene: TRBD1
abundance: many
v_gene: TRBV11-2
CDR3nt: TGTGCCAGCAGCTTGGACAGGGATCAGCCCCAGCATTTT
CDR3aa: CASSLDRDQPQHF

j_gene: TRBJ1-2
d_gene: NA
abundance: many
v_gene: TRBV28
CDR3nt: TGTGCCAGCAGTCATGGGACCAGCGGCTATGGCTACACCTTC
CDR3aa: CASSHGTSGYGYTF

j_gene: TRBJ2-2
d_gene: NA
abundance: NA
v_gene: TRBV7-7
CDR3nt: TGTGCTAGCAGCTTAGGGGACTTCGCCACCGGGGAGCTGTTTTTT
CDR3aa: CASSLGDFATGELFF

j_gene: TRBJ2-1
d_gene: TRBD1
abundance: many
v_gene: TRBV5-6
CDR3nt: TGTGCCAGCAGCACTGGGACAGGGGATGAGCAGTTCTTC
CDR3aa: CASSTGTGDEQFF

j_gene: TRBJ2-5
d_gene: TRBD1
abundance: many
v_gene: TRBV11-2
CDR3nt: TGTGCCAGCAGCGCCACAGGGGGCCCGGGAGAGACCCAGTACTTC
CDR3aa: CASSATGGPGETQYF

j_gene: TRBJ2-7
d_gene: NA
abundance: many
v_gene: TRBV20-1
CDR3nt: TGCAGTGCTAGACCCACGGGTGCTACCTACGAGCAGTACTTC
CDR3aa: CSARPTGATYEQYF

j_gene: TRBJ2-1
d_gene: TRBD2
abundance: many
v_gene: TRBV12-3/TRBV12-4
CDR3nt: TGTGCCAGCAGCAAAACTAGCGGGGAGTACAATGAGCAGTTCTTC
CDR3aa: CASSKTSGEYNEQFF

j_gene: TRBJ2-6
d_gene: NA
abundance: few
v_gene: TRBV5-1
CDR3nt: TGCGCCAGCAGCTTCGGGAGCTCTGGGGCCAACGTCCTGACTTTC
CDR3aa: CASSFGSSGANVLTF

j_gene: TRBJ2-5
d_gene: NA
abundance: many
v_gene: TRBV6-1
CDR3nt: TGTGCCAGCAGCAGGCCTCCTCTCGGGGAGACCCAGTACTTC
CDR3aa: CASSRPPLGETQYF

j_gene: TRBJ2-7
d_gene: TRBD2
abundance: many
v_gene: TRBV20-1
CDR3nt: TGCAGTGCTAGACGGGGACTAGTCGGGTACTTC
CDR3aa: CSARRGLVGYF

j_gene: TRBJ1-5
d_gene: TRBD1
abundance: many
v_gene: TRBV3-1
CDR3nt: TGTGCCAGCAGCCCTGGGACAGGGTCTGGTCAGCCCCAGCATTTT
CDR3aa: CASSPGTGSGQPQHF

j_gene: TRBJ2-2
d_gene: NA
abundance: many
v_gene: TRBV28
CDR3nt: TGTGCCAGCTACGAGAACACCGGGGAGCTGTTTTTT
CDR3aa: CASYENTGELFF

j_gene: TRBJ1-2
d_gene: TRBD1
abundance: few
v_gene: TRBV18
CDR3nt: TGTGCCAGCTCTACAGGGGTGGCGGCTGGCTACACCTTC
CDR3aa: CASSTGVAAGYTF

j_gene: TRBJ1-1
d_gene: TRBD1
abundance: many
v_gene: TRBV28
CDR3nt: TGTGCCAGCAGTTCGCCGGACAGGGGGGCTTCGAACACTGAAGCTTTCTTT
CDR3aa: CASSSPDRGASNTEAFF

j_gene: TRBJ1-6
d_gene: NA
abundance: few
v_gene: TRBV2
CDR3nt: TGTGCCAGCAGTAAAGTGGTAGGGAGAGGTAATTCACCCCTCCACTTT
CDR3aa: CASSKVVGRGNSPLHF

j_gene: TRBJ2-7
d_gene: TRBD2
abundance: many
v_gene: TRBV20-1
CDR3nt: TGCAGTGCACTCGGACTAGCGGGAACCGAGCAGTACTTC
CDR3aa: CSALGLAGTEQYF

j_gene: TRBJ2-3
d_gene: TRBD2
abundance: NA
v_gene: TRBV9
CDR3nt: TGTGCCAGCAGCGTAGCCGAACTAGCGGGAGTGACAGATACGCAGTATTTT
CDR3aa: CASSVAELAGVTDTQYF

j_gene: TRBJ1-5
d_gene: NA
abundance: many
v_gene: TRBV2
CDR3nt: TGTGCCAGCAGTGACTGGGGGGGCGGCAATCAGCCCCAGCATTTT
CDR3aa: CASSDWGGGNQPQHF

j_gene: TRBJ1-6
d_gene: NA
abundance: once
v_gene: TRBV28
CDR3nt: TGTGCCAGCAGTTCCAGGGTTTCCTATAATTCACCCCTCCACTTT
CDR3aa: CASSSRVSYNSPLHF

j_gene: TRBJ2-1
d_gene: TRBD2
abundance: many
v_gene: TRBV24-1
CDR3nt: TGTGCCACCAGTGGCCATGGGGAGAGCGGGAGGGGGGATGAGCAGTTCTTC
CDR3aa: CATSGHGESGRGDEQFF

j_gene: TRBJ2-1
d_gene: NA
abundance: few
v_gene: TRBV20-1
CDR3nt: TGCAGTGCTAGTGATAGCGTCTACAATGAGCAGTTCTTC
CDR3aa: CSASDSVYNEQFF

j_gene: TRBJ1-1
d_gene: NA
abundance: many
v_gene: TRBV7-6
CDR3nt: TGTGCCAGCAGCCCGCCTCACACTGAAGCTTTCTTT
CDR3aa: CASSPPHTEAFF